Below, 22 T cell receptor beta chains from the same sample are listed, as sequenced in a study of beta chain features in type 1 diabetes. Expressed TCRB transcripts got sequenced, as all isolated RNA was reverse transcribed. Method: immunoSEQ multiplex PCR; TCRdb's copy keeps in-frame clones and lacks some. In the table there are about 280,000 clones, roughly 15% of which are singletons. These receptors are not linked to any known antigen. Overall study results and limits: Patients with Type 1 diabetes showed moderately but significantly shorter TCRB CDR3s in all four CD4+ subsets.

The sequencing input was naive CD4+ T cells from blood. The receptor set was obtained from a man younger than 35 with type 1 diabetes.

The rearrangement joins TRBV15 to TRBJ1-1; D is unclear. Trimming took 3 bases from V and 12 from J, leaving 17 bases between them. The CDR3 is 13 residues long. Germline V gene lookup returns CDR1 LNHNV and CDR2 YYDKDF (reference sequence). CDR3 in DNA: TGTGCCACCAGCAGGGCCCTCCCTGCCGAACCTTTCTTT. Translation: CATSRALPAEPFF.

This clone was observed a few times. The gene calls are TRBV19 and TRBJ2-7; weak D call: TRBD1 (5 bases). The CDR3 totals 13 residues. Germline CDR1 reads LNHDA; CDR2 reads SQIVND (reference sequence). V was trimmed by 6 bases and J by 3 bases, leaving 12 bases between them. Written as DNA, the CDR3 is TGTGCCAGTAGCGATCAGGGTAGCTACGAGCAGTACTTC. Protein: CASSDQGSYEQYF.

This chain links TRBV9 with TRBJ2-1, with a tentative D call TRBD1 (5 bases). The CDR3 contains 16 residues. Germline-derived CDR1 and CDR2 are SGDLS and YYNGEE. V was pared by 1 base and J by 6 bases, with 17 bases between. The CDR3 coding sequence is TGTGCCAGCAGCGTAAGTAGCCAGGGAAAGGGCAATGAGCAGTTCTTC. Translation: CASSVSSQGKGNEQFF.

In its sample, this clone was seen a few times. The chain recombines TRBV30 with TRBJ1-2, with unresolved D. In germline, CDR1 is GTSNPN, CDR2 SVGIG (reference sequence). CDR3 size: 13 residues. With 1 base removed from V and 0 bases from J, the gap between germline ends came to 6 bases. CDR3 loop: CAWSGSPNYGYTF. The DNA for the CDR3 is TGTGCCTGGAGTGGGAGTCCTAACTATGGCTACACCTTC.

The V call is TRBV28, the J call TRBJ1-5, with D possibly matching TRBD1 (5 bases). Trimming removed 7 bases from V and 7 bases from J, with 8 bases in between. The germline V gene has CDR1 MDHEN and CDR2 SYDVKM. The CDR3 has 11 amino acids. CDR3 DNA: TGTGCCAGCAAGGGGCGGCAGCCCCAGCATTTT. Translation gives CASKGRQPQHF. Full variable domain (rest looked up from reference TRBV28 and TRBJ1-5): DVKVTQSSRYLVKRTGEKVFLECVQDMDHENMFWYRQDPGLGLRLIYFSYDVKMKEKGDIPEGYSVSREKKERFSLILESASTNQTSMYLCASKGRQPQHFGDGTRLSIL.

J is TRBJ2-3 and V is TRBV2; TRBD2 matches at 8 bases. With 4 bases clipped from V and 4 bases from J, the junction kept 7 bases outside the gene matches. The CDR3 runs to 15 residues. Germline CDR1 reads SNHLY; CDR2 reads FYNNEI. The CDR3: CASSVRSGSADTQYF. The CDR3 nucleotides read TGTGCCAGCAGTGTAAGGAGCGGGAGTGCAGATACGCAGTATTTT.

This clone turned up a few times. V is TRBV11-2 and J is TRBJ1-6, with D possibly being TRBD1 (5 bases). V dropped 6 bases and J dropped 1 base, with 10 bases sitting between them. This CDR3 comprises 15 residues. Germline CDR1 and CDR2: SGHAT and FQNNGV. DNA for the CDR3: TGTGCCAGCAGGGCGGGGGGTTCCTATAATTCACCCCTCCACTTT. Its translation is CASRAGGSYNSPLHF.

In its sample, this clone was seen a few times. The rearrangement links TRBV5-1 to TRBJ2-5, with 11 bases matching TRBD2. The CDR3 spans 15 residues. V was clipped by 3 bases and J by 5 bases; unmatched bases: 6. Germline CDR1 SGHRS, CDR2 YFSETQ. CDR3 nucleotides: TGCGCCAGCAGCTCCGGATCTAGCGGGGGGGAGACCCAGTACTTC. Its translation is CASSSGSSGGETQYF.

The chain recombines TRBV30 with TRBJ1-2, with a possible D match to TRBD1 (6 bases). The germline CDR1 and CDR2 sequences are GTSNPN and SVGIG (reference sequence). The CDR3 sequence is 13 residues long. Trimming pared 7 bases from V and 0 bases from J, leaving 12 bases between. The chain's CDR3 is CASWTATNYGYTF. The CDR3 DNA is TGTGCCTCTTGGACAGCTACTAACTATGGCTACACCTTC. Full variable domain (outside the CDR3, taken from reference TRBV30 and TRBJ1-2): SQTIHQWPATLVQPVGSPLSLECTVEGTSNPNLYWYRQAAGRGLQLLFYSVGIGQISSEVPQNLSASRPQDRQFILSSKKLLLSDSGFYLCASWTATNYGYTFGSGTRLTVV.

The sample holds a few counts of this clone. The rearrangement links TRBV6-6 to TRBJ2-5; TRBD2 might be the D (5 bases). CDR3 length: 12 residues. Germline lookup yields CDR1 MNHNY and CDR2 SVGAGI (reference sequence). Trimming left V 7 bases short and J 5 bases short, with 11 bases between. DNA of the CDR3: TGTGCCAGCAATCAAAGGAGGGAGACCCAGTACTTC. It specifies CASNQRRETQYF.

This clone was observed a few times. J is TRBJ1-6 and V is TRBV6-1; D not certain. The CDR3 spans 15 residues. The germline V gene has CDR1 MNHNS and CDR2 SASEGT. V dropped 2 bases and J dropped 10 bases, with 15 bases sitting between them. CDR3 amino acids: CASSESWLGRSPLHF. For the CDR3, the DNA is TGTGCCAGCAGTGAATCTTGGCTTGGTCGATCACCCCTCCACTTT.

This clone was counted only a few times. The J gene is TRBJ2-1, the V gene TRBV27; TRBD1 agrees at 8 bases. Germline CDR1 is MNHEY and CDR2 is SMNVEV (reference sequence). The CDR3 runs 13 residues. V lost 2 bases, J lost 14 bases, and 8 bases stayed unmatched. DNA for the CDR3: TGTGCCAGCAGTTTAAAGGGACAGGTATGGAAGTTCTTC. It encodes CASSLKGQVWKFF.

This clone has a handful of counts. The rearrangement uses TRBV9 and TRBJ2-2, with TRBD1 identical over 7 bases. Germline lookup yields CDR1 SGDLS and CDR2 YYNGEE. Trimming took 4 bases from V and 4 from J; bases not matched to a gene: 10. The CDR3 is 16 residues long. The CDR3: CASSLGGSGVTGELFF. CDR3 nucleotides: TGTGCCAGCAGCCTAGGGGGCTCAGGAGTCACCGGGGAGCTGTTTTTT.

This clone was counted only a few times. The V gene is TRBV18, the J gene TRBJ2-1; 9 positions agree with TRBD2. Germline assignment: CDR1 KGHSH and CDR2 LQKENI. Trimming removed 5 bases from V and 4 bases from J; junction bases left unmatched: 6. The CDR3 consists of 15 residues. The CDR3 reads CASSERGAIYNEQFF. The CDR3 nucleotides are TGTGCCAGCTCAGAGCGGGGGGCCATTTACAATGAGCAGTTCTTC.

This clone was counted a few times. The gene calls are TRBV11-2 and TRBJ2-7, with TRBD1 identical over 10 bases. The germline V gene encodes CDR1 SGHAT and CDR2 FQNNGV. There are 14 residues in the CDR3. V dropped 2 bases and J dropped 7; count of bases not matched to a gene: 5. The CDR3 region has the DNA TGTGCCAGCAGCTTAAGACAGGGGGCGCTTGAGCAGTACTTC. Amino acids: CASSLRQGALEQYF.

The chain couples TRBV19 to TRBJ2-1, with D hard to call. The germline gives CDR1 LNHDA, CDR2 SQIVND (reference sequence). This CDR3 comprises 17 residues. V gave up 4 bases and J gave up 0 bases, with 16 bases separating them. The CDR3 nucleotides read TGTGCCAGTAGTAGTCGGCAGGCACCCCGCTCCTACAATGAGCAGTTCTTC. Amino acid sequence: CASSSRQAPRSYNEQFF.

The sample holds a few counts of this clone. The chain joins TRBV5-1 to TRBJ2-5; 8 nucleotides match TRBD2. Germline CDR1 reads SGHRS; CDR2 reads YFSETQ. The CDR3 has 15 residues. V trimming: 0 bases; J trimming: 5 bases; junction bases outside the gene matches: 6. CDR3 in DNA: TGCGCCAGCAGCTTGGCGGGAGGGCCCGGGGAGACCCAGTACTTC. This translates into CASSLAGGPGETQYF. Filled out from reference TRBV5-1 and TRBJ2-5, the complete variable domain reads KAGVTQTPRYLIKTRGQQVTLSCSPISGHRSVSWYQQTPGQGLQFLFEYFSETQRNKGNFPGRFSGRQFSNSRSEMNVSTLELGDSALYLCASSLAGGPGETQYFGPGTRLLVL.

The chain combines TRBV28 with TRBJ1-2, with 8 nucleotides matching TRBD1. The CDR3 loop spans 13 amino acids. V lost 8 bases, J lost 5 bases, and 7 bases stayed unmatched. Germline CDR1 and CDR2: MDHEN and SYDVKM. DNA of the CDR3: TGTGCCAGCCGTGACGGGACAGGATATGGCTACACCTTC. Translating gives CASRDGTGYGYTF.

The V gene is TRBV19, the J gene TRBJ2-6; D remains unclear. The CDR3 runs 15 residues. Germline-derived CDR1 and CDR2 are LNHDA and SQIVND (reference sequence). Trimming stripped 1 base from V and 0 bases from J, with 4 bases between. The CDR3 DNA sequence: TGTGCCAGTAGTATAGGCGGCTCTGGGGCCAACGTCCTGACTTTC. Protein sequence: CASSIGGSGANVLTF.

CDR3: CASSFRGLAGEGRGDTQYF. CDR3 nucleotide sequence: TGTGCCAGCAGCTTCCGCGGACTAGCGGGAGAGGGGCGGGGAGATACGCAGTATTTT. The V call is TRBV7-2, the J call TRBJ2-3, with 13 positions matching TRBD2. Trimming removed 3 bases from V and 5 bases from J; junction bases left unmatched: 14. The CDR3 runs to 19 residues. Germline CDR1 is SGHTA and CDR2 is FQGNSA.

This chain joins TRBV7-9 and TRBJ1-2; D is unresolved. CDR1 and CDR2 (germline): SEHNR, FQNEAQ (reference sequence). The CDR3 totals 14 residues. Trimming pared 2 bases from V and 1 base from J, leaving 8 bases between. CDR3 region: CASSLMASNYGYTF. DNA for the CDR3: TGTGCCAGCAGCTTAATGGCCAGTAACTATGGCTACACCTTC.

A few counts support this clone. The V gene is TRBV9, the J gene TRBJ2-5; no definite D call. The CDR3 runs to 13 residues. V shed 0 bases and J shed 3 bases, with 6 bases lying between them. Germline V lookup: CDR1 SGDLS, CDR2 YYNGEE. The CDR3 nucleotides are TGTGCCAGCAGCGTAGGTCCAGAAGAGACCCAGTACTTC. This encodes CASSVGPEETQYF.